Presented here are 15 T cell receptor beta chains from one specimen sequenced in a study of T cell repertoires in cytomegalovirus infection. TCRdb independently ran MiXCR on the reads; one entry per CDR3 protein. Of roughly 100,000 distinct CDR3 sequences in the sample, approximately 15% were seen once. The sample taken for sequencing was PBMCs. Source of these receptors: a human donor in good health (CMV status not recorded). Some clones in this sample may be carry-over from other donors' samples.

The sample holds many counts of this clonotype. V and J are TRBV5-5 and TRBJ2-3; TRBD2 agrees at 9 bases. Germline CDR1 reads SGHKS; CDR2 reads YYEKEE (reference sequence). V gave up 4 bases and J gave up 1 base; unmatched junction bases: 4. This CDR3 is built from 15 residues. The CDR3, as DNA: TGTGCCAGCAGCCTCCAGCGGGGGGGCACAGATACGCAGTATTTT. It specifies CASSLQRGGTDTQYF. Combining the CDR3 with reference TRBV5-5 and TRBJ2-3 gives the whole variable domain DAGVTQSPTHLIKTRGQQVTLRCSPISGHKSVSWYQQVLGQGPQFIFQYYEKEERGRGNFPDRFSARQFPNYSSELNVNALLLGDSALYLCASSLQRGGTDTQYFGPGTRLTVL.

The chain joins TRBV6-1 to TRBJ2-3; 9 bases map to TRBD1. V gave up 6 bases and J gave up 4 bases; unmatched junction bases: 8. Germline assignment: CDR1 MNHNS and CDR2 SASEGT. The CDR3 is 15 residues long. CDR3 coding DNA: TGTGCCAGCAGCCCGGACAGGGGAGGGGCAGATACGCAGTATTTT. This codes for CASSPDRGGADTQYF.

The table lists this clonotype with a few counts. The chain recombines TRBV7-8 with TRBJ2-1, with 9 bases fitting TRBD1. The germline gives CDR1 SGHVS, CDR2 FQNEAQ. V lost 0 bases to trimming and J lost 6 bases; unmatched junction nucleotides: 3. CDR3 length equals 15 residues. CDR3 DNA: TGTGCCAGCAGCTTAGCCTGGACAGGGGCCAATGAGCAGTTCTTC. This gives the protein CASSLAWTGANEQFF.

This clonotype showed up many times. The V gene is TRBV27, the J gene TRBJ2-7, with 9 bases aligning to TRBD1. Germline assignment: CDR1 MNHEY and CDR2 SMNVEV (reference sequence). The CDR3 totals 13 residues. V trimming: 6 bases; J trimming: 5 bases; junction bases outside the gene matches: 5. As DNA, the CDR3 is TGTGCCAGCAGGGGACAGGGAGAGGACGAGCAGTACTTC. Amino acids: CASRGQGEDEQYF.

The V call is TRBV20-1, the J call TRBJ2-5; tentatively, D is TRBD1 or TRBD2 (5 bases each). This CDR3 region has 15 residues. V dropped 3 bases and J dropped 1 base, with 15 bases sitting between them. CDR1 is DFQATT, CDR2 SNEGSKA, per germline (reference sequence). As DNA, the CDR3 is TGCAGTGCTAGCGGGGACGGAGGACCCCAAGAGACCCAGTACTTC. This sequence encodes CSASGDGGPQETQYF.

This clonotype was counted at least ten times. As DNA, the CDR3 is TGTGCCAGCAGCCCCTCGGCTGGGATCCCTGAAGCTTTCTTT. Its protein is CASSPSAGIPEAFF. This sequence joins TRBV7-2 and TRBJ1-1; D is ambiguous. The CDR3 runs to 14 residues. CDR1 is SGHTA and CDR2 is FQGNSA in the germline V gene. Trimming pared 5 bases from V and 6 bases from J, leaving 16 bases between.

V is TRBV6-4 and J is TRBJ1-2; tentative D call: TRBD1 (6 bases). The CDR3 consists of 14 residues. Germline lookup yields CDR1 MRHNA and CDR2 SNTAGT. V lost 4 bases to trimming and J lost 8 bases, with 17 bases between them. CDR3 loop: CASSAKQGTVGYTF. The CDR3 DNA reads TGTGCCAGCAGTGCCAAACAGGGAACGGTCGGCTACACCTTC.

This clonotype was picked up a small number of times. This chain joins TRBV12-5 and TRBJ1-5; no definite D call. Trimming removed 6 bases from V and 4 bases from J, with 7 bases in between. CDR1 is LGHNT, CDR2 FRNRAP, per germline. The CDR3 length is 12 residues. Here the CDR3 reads CASGLPNQPQHF. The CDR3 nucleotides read TGTGCTAGTGGCCTACCTAATCAGCCCCAGCATTTT.

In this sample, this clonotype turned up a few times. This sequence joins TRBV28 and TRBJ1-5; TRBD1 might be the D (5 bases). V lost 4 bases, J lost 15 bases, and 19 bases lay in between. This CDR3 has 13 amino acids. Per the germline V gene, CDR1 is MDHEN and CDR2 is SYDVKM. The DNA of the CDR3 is TGTGCCAGCAGTTCCTACTTAGGGTTTCAGGGGCATTTT. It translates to CASSSYLGFQGHF. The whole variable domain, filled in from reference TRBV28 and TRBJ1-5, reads DVKVTQSSRYLVKRTGEKVFLECVQDMDHENMFWYRQDPGLGLRLIYFSYDVKMKEKGDIPEGYSVSREKKERFSLILESASTNQTSMYLCASSSYLGFQGHFGDGTRLSIL.

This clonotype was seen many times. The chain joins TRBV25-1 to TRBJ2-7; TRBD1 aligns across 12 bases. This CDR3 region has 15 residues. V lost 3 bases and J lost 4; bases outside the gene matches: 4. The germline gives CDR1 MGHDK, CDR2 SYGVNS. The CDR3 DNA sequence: TGTGCCAGCAGTGATTGGGACAGGGGGCGGTACGAGCAGTACTTC. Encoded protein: CASSDWDRGRYEQYF.

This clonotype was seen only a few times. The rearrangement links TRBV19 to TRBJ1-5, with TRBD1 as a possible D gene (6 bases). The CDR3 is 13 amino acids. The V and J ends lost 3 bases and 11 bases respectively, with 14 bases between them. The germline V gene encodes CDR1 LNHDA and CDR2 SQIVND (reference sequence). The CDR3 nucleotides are TGTGCCAGTAGTATGAGGGGGGACCAGGCCCAGCATTTT. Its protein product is CASSMRGDQAQHF.

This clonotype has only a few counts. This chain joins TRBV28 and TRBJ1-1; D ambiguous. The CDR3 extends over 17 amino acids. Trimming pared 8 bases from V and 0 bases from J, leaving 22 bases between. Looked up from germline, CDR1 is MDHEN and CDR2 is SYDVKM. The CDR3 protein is CASPKAGGMNLNTEAFF. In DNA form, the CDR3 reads TGTGCCAGCCCTAAGGCAGGAGGGATGAATTTGAACACTGAAGCTTTCTTT.

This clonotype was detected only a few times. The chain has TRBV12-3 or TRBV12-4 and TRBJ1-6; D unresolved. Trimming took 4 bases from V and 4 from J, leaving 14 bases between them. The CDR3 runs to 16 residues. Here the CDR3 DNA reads TGTGCCAGCAGTTCTTCCTCGGACGGATATAATTCACCCCTCCACTTT. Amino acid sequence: CASSSSSDGYNSPLHF.

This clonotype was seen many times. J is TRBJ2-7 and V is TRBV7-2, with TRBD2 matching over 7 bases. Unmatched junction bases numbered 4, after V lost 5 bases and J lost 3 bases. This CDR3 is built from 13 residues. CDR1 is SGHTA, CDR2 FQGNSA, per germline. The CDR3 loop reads CASSTAGVYEQYF. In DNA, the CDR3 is TGTGCCAGCAGCACCGCGGGGGTCTACGAGCAGTACTTC.

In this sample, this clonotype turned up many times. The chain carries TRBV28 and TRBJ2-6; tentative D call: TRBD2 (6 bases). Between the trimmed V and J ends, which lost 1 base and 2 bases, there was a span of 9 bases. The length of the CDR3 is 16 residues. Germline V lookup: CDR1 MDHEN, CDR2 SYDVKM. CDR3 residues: CASSLSGRPGANVLTF. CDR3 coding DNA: TGTGCCAGCAGTTTATCAGGGAGGCCTGGGGCCAACGTCCTGACTTTC.